These 11 T cell receptor beta chains were sequenced from one sample in a study of T-cell reconstitution after alpha-beta-depleted transplantation in children (dated by TCRdb to between 2015 and 2016). The library was prepared using PCR. The instrument was an Illumina HiSeq 2500. TCR library preparation used molecular barcoding, with unique molecular identifiers applied to normalize quantification of the TCRbeta repertoire. The public sequencing data were trimmed at Q25 with fastp and processed into clonotypes with MiXCR by TCRdb, which kept only in-frame beta chains. Every distinct CDR3 protein forms one entry, paired with its most common genes and DNA. The sample has 250,000 to 300,000 distinct CDR3 sequences on record, about a tenth of them singletons. The ten most abundant clones make up 10% of the sample. The sequencing here drew on PBMCs from the stem cell graft donor, taken from the stem cell graft. The receptors here all came from a human donor who donated a stem cell graft to a child with SCID.

A word on this clonotype: The junction does not match germline at one end; this may be a read error. V is TRBV3-1 and J is TRBJ2-3; TRBD1 agrees at 9 bases. The CDR3 has 15 amino acids. Germline CDR1 is LGHDT and CDR2 is YNNKEL (reference sequence). CDR3 sequence (DNA): TGTGCCTGCAGCAAAGAGGGGACAGGGACACAGACGCAGTATTTT. Its translation: CACSKEGTGTQTQYF.

This clonotype showed up just a few times. The chain employs TRBV19 and TRBJ1-2; TRBD1 aligns across 8 bases. Looked up from germline, CDR1 is LNHDA and CDR2 is SQIVND (reference sequence). V shed 4 bases and J 4 bases; nucleotides not matched to a gene: 14. The CDR3 consists of 17 residues. This CDR3 is CASSTGSGQDIIYGYTF. The CDR3 nucleotides read TGTGCCAGTAGTACCGGTTCGGGACAGGACATAATCTATGGCTACACCTTC.

V and J are TRBV7-9 and TRBJ2-5; 7 bases line up with TRBD1. Germline V gene data show CDR1 as SEHNR and CDR2 as FQNEAQ (reference sequence). Trimming removed 2 bases from V and 2 bases from J; junction bases left unmatched: 5. The CDR3 covers 15 residues. CDR3 DNA: TGTGCCAGCAGCTTATACCGGGACAGACAAGAGACCCAGTACTTC. Amino acid sequence: CASSLYRDRQETQYF.

This rearrangement joins TRBV2 to TRBJ1-5; maybe TRBD1 (5 bases). The ends were cut back, 6 bases at V and 1 base at J, with 13 bases in the middle. Looked up from germline, CDR1 is SNHLY and CDR2 is FYNNEI. The CDR3 has 15 residues. CDR3 bases: TGTGCCAGCAGCGGGGGTGCGGGGAGCAATCAGCCCCAGCATTTT. Translated: CASSGGAGSNQPQHF.

The chain uses TRBV5-1 and TRBJ2-1, with D perhaps assigned TRBD1 or TRBD2 (6 bases each). CDR3 length: 16 residues. Trimming took 1 base from V and 0 from J, leaving 11 bases between them. CDR1 is SGHRS, CDR2 YFSETQ, per germline. The DNA for the CDR3 is TGCGCCAGCAGCTTGTACGGGGGCCGCTCCTACAATGAGCAGTTCTTC. Protein: CASSLYGGRSYNEQFF.

To note about this clonotype: The junction and the germline gene differ at one end; a read error may be behind it. V gene TRBV20-1 combines with J gene TRBJ1-5; D remains ambiguous. CDR3 length: 17 residues. Germline V CDR1 and CDR2: DFQATT, SNEGSKA (reference sequence). CDR3: CCARDLNSGGSNQPQHF. The CDR3 coding sequence is TGCTGTGCTAGAGATCTCAACAGTGGTGGGAGCAATCAGCCCCAGCATTTT.

This clonotype has only a few counts. The chain combines TRBV29-1 with TRBJ1-1; 8 bases fit TRBD1. The germline gives CDR1 SQVTM, CDR2 ANQGSEA. The CDR3 runs to 11 residues. CDR3: CGAGGGTEAFF. CDR3 DNA: TGCGGGGCAGGGGGCGGCACTGAAGCTTTCTTT.

This sequence joins TRBV2 and TRBJ2-5, with 7 positions matching TRBD1. With 2 bases clipped from V and 5 bases from J, the junction kept 5 bases outside the gene matches. The CDR3 has 14 residues. Germline V CDR1 and CDR2: SNHLY, FYNNEI. CDR3: CASSERGGGETQYF. CDR3 nucleotides: TGTGCCAGCAGTGAAAGAGGGGGCGGCGAGACCCAGTACTTC.

The genes are TRBV18 and TRBJ2-7; 10 nucleotides line up with TRBD1. V lost 4 bases, J lost 3 bases, and 9 bases stayed unmatched. Germline V gene data show CDR1 as KGHSH and CDR2 as LQKENI. The CDR3 totals 16 residues. CDR3 region: CASSLPVGQGNYEQYF. The CDR3 DNA reads as TGTGCCAGCTCACTACCCGTGGGACAGGGGAACTACGAGCAGTACTTC.

The gene calls are TRBV4-1 and TRBJ2-3; 8 bases align to TRBD2. The CDR3 is 16 amino acids. Trimming cost V 0 bases and J 11 bases; bases outside gene matches: 13. The germline V gene encodes CDR1 MGHRA and CDR2 YSYEKL. CDR3 residues: CASSQDNGGANIGQYF. The CDR3, as DNA: TGCGCCAGCAGCCAAGATAACGGGGGGGCAAACATTGGGCAGTATTTT.

This clonotype has a handful of counts. The rearrangement links TRBV7-2 to TRBJ1-4, with D perhaps matching TRBD1 (6 bases). CDR3 length: 16 residues. The germline V and J ends were trimmed by 0 bases and 3 bases, with 11 bases remaining between them. Per germline, CDR1 SGHTA and CDR2 FQGNSA. The CDR3 here is CASSLATGGPNEKLFF. The CDR3 DNA sequence: TGTGCCAGCAGCTTAGCGACGGGGGGCCCTAATGAAAAACTGTTTTTT.